Following are 25 T cell receptor beta chains from one sample sequenced in a study of cytomegalovirus exposure and HLA in healthy donors. 13 Jbeta primers and 60 Vbeta primers were used for the PCR. Profiling relied on immunoSEQ multiplex PCR, and the TCRdb table lists in-frame clones only, not all of them. Its listing shows approximately 42,000 clones. The specimen was PBMCs. The receptors were gathered from a male donor in good health and CMV-seronegative.

V and J are TRBV9 and TRBJ2-7; the D gene is possibly TRBD2 (6 bases). This CDR3 contains 15 residues. V lost 4 bases, J lost 4 bases, and 18 bases lay in between. Germline CDR1 SGDLS, CDR2 YYNGEE. The DNA of the CDR3 is TGTGCCAGCAGCCCTCTCCCGGGACTCCAGTACGAGCAGTACTTC. This codes for CASSPLPGLQYEQYF.

The rearrangement joins TRBV18 to TRBJ1-1; D uncertain. The CDR3 has 14 residues. Germline CDR1 reads KGHSH; CDR2 reads LQKENI. V was shortened by 2 bases and J by 1 base, with 8 bases between the two germline ends. DNA of the CDR3: TGTGCCAGCTCACCAGGACTGCAGAACACTGAAGCTTTCTTT. Its protein is CASSPGLQNTEAFF.

The gene calls are TRBV13 and TRBJ2-3, with TRBD2 identical over 8 bases. This CDR3 is built from 18 residues. Germline V lookup: CDR1 PRHDT, CDR2 FYEKMQ (reference sequence). The ends lost 3 bases at V and 2 bases at J; junction bases unmatched: 13. CDR3 in DNA: TGTGCCAGCAGCTTGGTTGGACTAGCCCTATCCAACACAGATACGCAGTATTTT. Translation gives CASSLVGLALSNTDTQYF.

The J gene is TRBJ2-3, the V gene TRBV14; D not resolved. There are 13 residues in the CDR3. The V gene's germline CDR1 is SGHDN and CDR2 FVKESK. Trimming took 0 bases from V and 11 from J, leaving 12 bases between them. CDR3 DNA sequence: TGTGCCAGCAGCCAAGATACGAGGTTGGTGCAGTATTTT. As protein: CASSQDTRLVQYF. Using reference TRBV14 and TRBJ2-3 for the parts outside the CDR3, the full variable domain is EAGVTQFPSHSVIEKGQTVTLRCDPISGHDNLYWYRRVMGKEIKFLLHFVKESKQDESGMPNNRFLAERTGGTYSTLKVQPAELEDSGVYFCASSQDTRLVQYFGPGTRLTVL.

The chain uses TRBV7-9 and TRBJ2-1; a possible D gene is TRBD2 (5 bases). The ends were cut back, 5 bases at V and 4 bases at J, with 12 bases in the middle. Looked up from germline, CDR1 is SEHNR and CDR2 is FQNEAQ (reference sequence). The CDR3 has 14 residues. The DNA of the CDR3 is TGTGCCAGCAGCGCCAAACTAGATTACAATGAGCAGTTCTTC. The encoded protein is CASSAKLDYNEQFF.

The chain joins TRBV29-1 to TRBJ1-1; 12 nucleotides agree with TRBD1. The CDR3 covers 15 residues. Germline V gene sequence: CDR1 SQVTM, CDR2 ANQGSEA. V shed 6 bases and J 3 bases; nucleotides not matched to a gene: 8. This CDR3 is CSVTGTGGAYTEAFF. CDR3 sequence (DNA): TGCAGCGTCACCGGGACAGGGGGCGCCTACACTGAAGCTTTCTTT.

The rearrangement joins TRBV18 to TRBJ2-5; a possible D gene is TRBD1 (6 bases). V was shortened by 3 bases and J by 4 bases, with 9 bases between the two germline ends. This CDR3 is built from 13 residues. Germline V gives CDR1 KGHSH, CDR2 LQKENI. The CDR3 loop reads CASSPRGGETQYF. CDR3 nucleotide sequence: TGTGCCAGCTCACCGCGAGGGGGAGAGACCCAGTACTTC.

The rearrangement joins TRBV11-2 to TRBJ1-1; 9 nucleotides agree with TRBD1. V trimming: 4 bases; J trimming: 5 bases; junction bases outside the gene matches: 8. CDR3 size: 15 residues. Germline CDR1 and CDR2: SGHAT and FQNNGV. The CDR3 protein is CASSSRQGVRTEAFF. DNA for the CDR3: TGTGCCAGCAGCTCCCGACAGGGGGTAAGGACTGAAGCTTTCTTT.

This sequence joins TRBV9 and TRBJ2-4; possibly TRBD2 for D (6 bases). The germline V gene has CDR1 SGDLS and CDR2 YYNGEE. The ends were cut back, 4 bases at V and 6 bases at J, with 17 bases in the middle. The CDR3 is 15 residues long. The CDR3 nucleotides read TGTGCCAGCAGCCTTAGAGGCCAGGGAGGAAACATTCAGTACTTC. Protein product: CASSLRGQGGNIQYF.

The J gene is TRBJ2-7, the V gene TRBV7-2; 8 bases fit TRBD2. Germline CDR1 reads SGHTA; CDR2 reads FQGNSA. There are 14 residues in the CDR3. Trimming at V came to 8 bases and at J to 2 bases, leaving 8 bases not matched to a gene. The CDR3 DNA is TGTGCCAGCGTGGAAACTAGCGGAGCCTACGAGCAGTACTTC. Residues: CASVETSGAYEQYF.

J is TRBJ2-2 and V is TRBV2; no definite D call. Germline values: CDR1 SNHLY, CDR2 FYNNEI. With 2 bases removed from V and 7 bases from J, the gap between germline ends came to 11 bases. The CDR3 totals 14 residues. Written as DNA, the CDR3 is TGTGCCAGCAGTGAATCTGGAGTTGGCGGGGAGCTGTTTTTT. Amino acids: CASSESGVGGELFF.

The V call is TRBV6-5, the J call TRBJ1-5, with TRBD1 matching over 7 bases. This CDR3 spans 15 amino acids. Trimming removed 6 bases from V and 2 bases from J; junction bases left unmatched: 7. Looked up from germline, CDR1 is MNHEY and CDR2 is SVGAGI. The CDR3, as DNA: TGTGCCAGCAGACCACAGGGGAGAGGCAATCAGCCCCAGCATTTT. As protein: CASRPQGRGNQPQHF.

This rearrangement joins TRBV27 to TRBJ2-7; a possible D gene is TRBD2 (6 bases). V lost 5 bases to trimming and J lost 1 base, with 15 bases between them. This CDR3 has 15 amino acids. CDR1 is MNHEY, CDR2 SMNVEV, per germline (reference sequence). CDR3 loop: CASSVSGLGSYEQYF. As DNA, the CDR3 is TGTGCCAGCAGTGTGTCGGGACTGGGGTCCTACGAGCAGTACTTC.

The chain employs TRBV29-1 and TRBJ2-3; TRBD2 matches 10 bases. The CDR3 has 15 amino acids. Germline trimming cut 7 bases from V and 4 bases from J; bases unmatched to any gene: 11. Germline V gene data show CDR1 as SQVTM and CDR2 as ANQGSEA. CDR3 DNA: TGCAGCGCCCCTAGCGGGAGCACCACGTCAGATACGCAGTATTTT. This codes for CSAPSGSTTSDTQYF.

The rearrangement links TRBV5-1 to TRBJ2-1; 8 positions match TRBD2. V lost 4 bases to trimming and J lost 6 bases; unmatched junction nucleotides: 9. Germline V lookup: CDR1 SGHRS, CDR2 YFSETQ. The CDR3 is 15 amino acids. As DNA, the CDR3 is TGCGCCAGCAGCGTTAGCGGGACGGAGTCCAATGAGCAGTTCTTC. This sequence encodes CASSVSGTESNEQFF.

The chain links TRBV6-5 to TRBJ2-2, with 9 bases that match TRBD1. V lost 5 bases, J lost 7 bases, and 8 bases stayed unmatched. CDR3 size: 15 residues. CDR1 and CDR2 (germline): MNHEY, SVGAGI. CDR3: CASSRPRTGDGELFF. As DNA, the CDR3 is TGTGCCAGCAGTCGTCCGAGGACAGGGGACGGGGAGCTGTTTTTT.

The V gene is TRBV27, the J gene TRBJ1-5; D is unresolved. The CDR3 length is 15 residues. Germline V CDR1 and CDR2: MNHEY, SMNVEV (reference sequence). V dropped 0 bases and J dropped 10 bases, with 16 bases sitting between them. The CDR3 region is CASSLSGRGYLPQHF. DNA for the CDR3: TGTGCCAGCAGTTTATCTGGCCGAGGTTACTTACCCCAGCATTTT.

The chain joins TRBV18 to TRBJ1-3, with a weak D call TRBD1 (6 bases). V was shortened by 3 bases and J by 1 base, with 10 bases between the two germline ends. The germline CDR1 and CDR2 sequences are KGHSH and LQKENI. This CDR3 comprises 15 residues. The CDR3: CASSPLQGSGNTIYF. The CDR3 coding sequence is TGTGCCAGCTCACCGCTACAGGGATCTGGAAACACCATATATTTT. The full variable domain, rest sourced from reference TRBV18 and TRBJ1-3, is NAGVMQNPRHLVRRRGQEARLRCSPMKGHSHVYWYRQLPEEGLKFMVYLQKENIIDESGMPKERFSAEFPKEGPSILRIQQVVRGDSAAYFCASSPLQGSGNTIYFGEGSWLTVV.

The V gene is TRBV19, the J gene TRBJ1-5; 10 nucleotides agree with TRBD1. After removal of 4 bases from V and 6 bases from J, the junction contained 3 bases not matched to a gene. Looked up from germline, CDR1 is LNHDA and CDR2 is SQIVND (reference sequence). The CDR3 covers 14 residues. The CDR3 region has the DNA TGTGCCAGTAGTAGGGACAGGGGCAGTCAGCCCCAGCATTTT. It specifies CASSRDRGSQPQHF.

The chain couples TRBV5-1 to TRBJ2-1; D is possibly TRBD2 (5 bases). This CDR3 region has 12 residues. Germline V CDR1 and CDR2: SGHRS, YFSETQ. The V and J ends lost 2 bases and 6 bases respectively, with 6 bases between them. In DNA form, the CDR3 reads TGCGCCAGCAGCTTCGGGGTCAATGAGCAGTTCTTC. This gives the protein CASSFGVNEQFF.

CDR3 residues: CSVTSGAAYNEQFF. The CDR3 DNA is TGCAGCGTCACCTCGGGAGCGGCCTACAATGAGCAGTTCTTC. The chain links TRBV29-1 to TRBJ2-1; D perhaps matches TRBD2 (6 bases). The CDR3 spans 14 residues. V dropped 6 bases and J dropped 2 bases, with 14 bases sitting between them. Germline assignment: CDR1 SQVTM and CDR2 ANQGSEA.

The chain is built from TRBV4-1 and TRBJ2-2, with D perhaps matching TRBD2 (6 bases). The germline V gene encodes CDR1 MGHRA and CDR2 YSYEKL. Between the trimmed V and J ends, which lost 6 bases and 5 bases, there was a span of 10 bases. The CDR3 has 13 amino acids. The CDR3 is CASRDGGTGELFF. For the CDR3, the DNA is TGCGCCAGCAGGGACGGAGGGACCGGGGAGCTGTTTTTT.

This chain joins TRBV19 and TRBJ1-1, with no clear D. The CDR3 contains 12 residues. Germline assignment: CDR1 LNHDA and CDR2 SQIVND (reference sequence). Between the trimmed V and J ends, which lost 5 bases and 5 bases, there was a span of 9 bases. In nucleotides, the CDR3 is TGTGCCAGTAGTTGGCGAGGTACTGAAGCTTTCTTT. This sequence encodes CASSWRGTEAFF.

The rearrangement links TRBV5-6 to TRBJ1-5; 8 positions match TRBD1. Trimming removed 4 bases from V and 2 bases from J; junction bases left unmatched: 5. The CDR3 length is 15 residues. CDR1 and CDR2 from the germline V gene are SGHDT and YYEEEE. As DNA, the CDR3 is TGTGCCAGCAGCCGCGGACAGGGACGCAATCAGCCCCAGCATTTT. Residues: CASSRGQGRNQPQHF.

The rearrangement uses TRBV18 and TRBJ2-2, with 9 bases aligning to TRBD2. Germline lookup yields CDR1 KGHSH and CDR2 LQKENI. The J segment lost 6 bases and the V segment lost 3 bases, leaving 8 bases of the junction unmatched. The length of the CDR3 is 16 residues. This chain's CDR3 is CASSPGGRAAPGELFF. CDR3 in DNA: TGTGCCAGCTCACCCGGCGGGAGGGCCGCCCCCGGGGAGCTGTTTTTT.